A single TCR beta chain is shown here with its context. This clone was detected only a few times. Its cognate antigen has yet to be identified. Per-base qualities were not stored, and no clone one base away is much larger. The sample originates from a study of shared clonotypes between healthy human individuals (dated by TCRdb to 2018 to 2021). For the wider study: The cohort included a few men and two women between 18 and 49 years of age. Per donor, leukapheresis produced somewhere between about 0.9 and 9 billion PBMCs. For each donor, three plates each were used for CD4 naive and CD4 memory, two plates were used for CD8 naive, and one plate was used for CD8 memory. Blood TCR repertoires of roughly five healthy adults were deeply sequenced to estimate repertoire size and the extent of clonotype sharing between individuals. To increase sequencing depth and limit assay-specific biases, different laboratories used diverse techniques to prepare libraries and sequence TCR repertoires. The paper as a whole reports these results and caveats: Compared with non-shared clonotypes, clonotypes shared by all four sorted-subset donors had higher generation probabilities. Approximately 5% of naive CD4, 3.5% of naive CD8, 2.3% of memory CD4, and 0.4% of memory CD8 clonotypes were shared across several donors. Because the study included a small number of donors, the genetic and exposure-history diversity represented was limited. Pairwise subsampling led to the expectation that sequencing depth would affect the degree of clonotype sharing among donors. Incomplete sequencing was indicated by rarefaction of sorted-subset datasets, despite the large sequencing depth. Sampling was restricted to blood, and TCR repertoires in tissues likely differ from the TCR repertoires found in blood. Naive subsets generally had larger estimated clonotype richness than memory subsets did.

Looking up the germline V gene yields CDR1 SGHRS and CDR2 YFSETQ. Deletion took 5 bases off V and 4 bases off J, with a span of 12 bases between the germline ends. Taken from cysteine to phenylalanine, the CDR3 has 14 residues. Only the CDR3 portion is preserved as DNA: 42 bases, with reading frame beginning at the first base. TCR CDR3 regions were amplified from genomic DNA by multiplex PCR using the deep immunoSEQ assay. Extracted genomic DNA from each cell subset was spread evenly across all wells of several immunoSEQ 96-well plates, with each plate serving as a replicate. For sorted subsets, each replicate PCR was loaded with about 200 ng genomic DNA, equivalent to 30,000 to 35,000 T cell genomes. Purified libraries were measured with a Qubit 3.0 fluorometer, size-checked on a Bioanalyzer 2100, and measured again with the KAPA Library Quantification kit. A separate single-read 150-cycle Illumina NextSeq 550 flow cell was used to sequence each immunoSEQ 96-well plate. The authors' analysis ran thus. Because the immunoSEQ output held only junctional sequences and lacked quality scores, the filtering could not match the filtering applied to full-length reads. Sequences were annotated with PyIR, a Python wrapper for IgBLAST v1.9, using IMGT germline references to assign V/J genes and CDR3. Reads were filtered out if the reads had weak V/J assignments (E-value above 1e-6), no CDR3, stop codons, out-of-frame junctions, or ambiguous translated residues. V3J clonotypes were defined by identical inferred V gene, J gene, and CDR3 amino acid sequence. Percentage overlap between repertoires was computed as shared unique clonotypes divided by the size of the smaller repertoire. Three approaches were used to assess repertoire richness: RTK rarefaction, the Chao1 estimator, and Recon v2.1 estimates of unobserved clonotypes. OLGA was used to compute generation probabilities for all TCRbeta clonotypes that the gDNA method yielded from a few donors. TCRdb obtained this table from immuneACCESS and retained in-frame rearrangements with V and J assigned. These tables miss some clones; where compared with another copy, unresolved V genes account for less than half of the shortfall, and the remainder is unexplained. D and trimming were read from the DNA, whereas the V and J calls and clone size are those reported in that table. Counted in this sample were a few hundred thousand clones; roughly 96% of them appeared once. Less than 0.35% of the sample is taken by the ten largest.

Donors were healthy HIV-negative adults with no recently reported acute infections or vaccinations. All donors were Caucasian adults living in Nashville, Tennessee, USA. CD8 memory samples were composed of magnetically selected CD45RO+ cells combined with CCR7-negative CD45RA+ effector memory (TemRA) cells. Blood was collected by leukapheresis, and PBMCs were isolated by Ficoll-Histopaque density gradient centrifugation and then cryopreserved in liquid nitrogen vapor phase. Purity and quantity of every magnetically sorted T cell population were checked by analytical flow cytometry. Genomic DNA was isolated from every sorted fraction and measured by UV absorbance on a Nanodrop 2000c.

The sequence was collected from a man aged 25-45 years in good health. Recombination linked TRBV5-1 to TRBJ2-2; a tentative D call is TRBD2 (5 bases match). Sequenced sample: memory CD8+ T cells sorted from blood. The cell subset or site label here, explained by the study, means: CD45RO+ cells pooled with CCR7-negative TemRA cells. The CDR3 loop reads CASRIGSSTGELFF. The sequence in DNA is TGCGCCAGCAGGATTGGGAGTAGCACCGGGGAGCTGTTTTTT.